This passage covers 27 T cell receptor beta chains from one sample sequenced in a study of CD8+CD57+ T cells in acquired aplastic anemia. For sequencing, patients were chosen who had shown expansion of CD8+CD57+ cells by flow cytometry. TCR beta VDJ and CDR3 were profiled, and genomic DNA was the template. TCRdb recomputed calls from the reads with MiXCR, one row per CDR3 protein. The data show 100,000 to 150,000 distinct CDR3 sequences, less than 50% seen once. Sequencing was done on a sample of sorted CD4+, CD8+, or CD8+CD57+ T cells (not recorded which) from PBMCs. Every receptor here comes from a human donor with aplastic anemia.

This clonotype showed up just once. The chain couples TRBV10-2 to TRBJ1-2; D unclear. This CDR3 is built from 11 residues. CDR1 and CDR2 (germline): WSHSY, SAAADI. Trimming shortened V by 7 bases and J by 8 bases, and 11 bases separated the two germline ends. The CDR3 region has the DNA TGCGCCAGCACACGGGGTTTCGGCTACACCTTC. Its protein is CASTRGFGYTF.

Concerning this clonotype itself: The missing conserved phenylalanine or tryptophan at the end of this CDR3 makes a read error likely. This sequence joins TRBV19 and TRBJ1-5, with D tentatively TRBD1 (6 bases). Germline V gene sequence: CDR1 LNHDA, CDR2 SQIVND (reference sequence). The CDR3 length is 14 residues. Trimming removed 7 bases from V and 5 bases from J, with 15 bases in between. The CDR3 region is CASTATHRDQPQHL. The CDR3 bases are TGTGCCAGTACGGCAACGCACAGGGATCAGCCCCAGCATCTT.

This chain joins TRBV5-1 and TRBJ2-3, with D hard to call. The J call may not be correct, given that the DNA end is closer to TRBJ1-5. Looked up from germline, CDR1 is SGHRS and CDR2 is YFSETQ. This CDR3 spans 12 amino acids. The CDR3 spells CASSLGTDTQHF. CDR3 nucleotides: TGCGCCAGTAGCCTCGGCACAGATACGCAGCATTTT.

This chain joins TRBV15 and TRBJ1-6; no clear D. This CDR3 comprises 14 residues. V gave up 2 bases and J gave up 11 bases, with 13 bases separating them. CDR1 is LNHNV and CDR2 is YYDKDF in the germline V gene (reference sequence). CDR3 loop: CATSRSLDVTPLHF. As DNA, the CDR3 is TGTGCCACCAGCAGATCCTTAGACGTGACACCCCTCCACTTT.

This clonotype was picked up a small number of times. The rearrangement joins TRBV5-1 to TRBJ2-6; the D gene could be TRBD1 or TRBD2 (5 bases each). The CDR3 runs to 16 residues. Germline V gives CDR1 SGHRS, CDR2 YFSETQ. Trimming removed 3 bases at V and 4 bases at J, with 14 bases between. The CDR3 DNA reads as TGCGCCAGCAGCTCTGGGACGGCCGAAGGGGCCAACGTCCTGACTTTC. Translating gives CASSSGTAEGANVLTF.

Comment on this clonotype: At one of its ends the junction is not consistent with the germline gene, which may arise from a read error. The chain employs TRBV6-1 and TRBJ1-4; TRBD1 matches 7 bases. CDR3 length equals 13 residues. Germline V lookup: CDR1 MNHNS, CDR2 SASEGT. The CDR3 nucleotides read TGTGCCGGCAGAGGGGGCGCGAATGAAAAACTGTTTTTT. This encodes CAGRGGANEKLFF.

This clonotype appeared many times. The CDR3 DNA reads as TGTGCCTCCGGGACCACCACTCATGAGCAGTTCTTC. This sequence encodes CASGTTTHEQFF. This chain joins TRBV19 and TRBJ2-1, with D perhaps matching TRBD1 or TRBD2 (5 bases each). Per the germline V gene, CDR1 is LNHDA and CDR2 is SQIVND (reference sequence). Trimming took 11 bases from V and 8 from J, leaving 16 bases between them. CDR3 length equals 12 residues.

This clonotype has at least ten counts. J is TRBJ2-7 and V is TRBV20-1, with a possible D match to TRBD2 (6 bases). The CDR3 contains 13 residues. CDR1 DFQATT and CDR2 SNEGSKA come from the germline V gene (reference sequence). V was cut by 6 bases and J by 2 bases, with 14 bases left in between. DNA for the CDR3: TGCAGTGCGATCGGGAGCGGTCCCTACGAGCAGTACTTC. It codes for CSAIGSGPYEQYF.

Concerning this clonotype itself: A read error is likely, as this CDR3 ends without the conserved phenylalanine or tryptophan. The rearrangement joins TRBV24-1 to TRBJ1-2; 7 bases line up with TRBD1. Germline values: CDR1 KGHDR, CDR2 SFDVKD. The CDR3 extends over 13 amino acids. The V and J ends lost 4 bases and 8 bases, in that order; junction bases with no gene match: 6. CDR3 sequence reads: CATSDSRGEGYTL. CDR3 DNA: TGTGCCACCAGTGACAGCAGGGGGGAAGGCTACACCCTC.

This clonotype was detected only a few times. An end of the junction does not agree with germline; a read error may underlie this. This sequence joins TRBV7-8 and TRBJ2-1, with a tentative D call TRBD1 (8 bases). Germline V gene lookup returns CDR1 SGHVS and CDR2 FQNEAQ. CDR3 length: 11 amino acids. The chain's CDR3 is CASSGQGGQSF. The CDR3 DNA is TGTGCCAGCAGCGGACAGGGAGGGCAGTCCTTC.

There are many counts of this clonotype. The rearrangement joins TRBV6-5 to TRBJ1-2, with D possibly being TRBD1 (5 bases). CDR3 length: 13 amino acids. Germline loops: CDR1 MNHEY, CDR2 SVGAGI. V lost 6 bases, J lost 2 bases, and 10 bases lay in between. CDR3 sequence: CASSSGPNYGYTF. Here the CDR3 DNA reads TGTGCCAGCAGCTCGGGACCAAACTATGGCTACACCTTC.

This clonotype was seen a few times. The conserved phenylalanine or tryptophan is not found at the CDR3 terminus, so this likely reflects a read error. This chain uses TRBV28 with TRBJ1-5; TRBD1 might be the D (6 bases). V was shortened by 3 bases and J by 3 bases, with 12 bases between the two germline ends. Germline V CDR1 and CDR2: MDHEN, SYDVKM. The CDR3 is made up of 15 amino acids. CDR3 loop: CASSFPDRNNQPQHL. In DNA form, the CDR3 reads TGTGCCAGCAGTTTCCCGGACAGAAACAATCAGCCCCAGCATCTT.

The chain is built from TRBV10-1 and TRBJ1-5, with D possibly TRBD1 on 6 matching bases. In germline, CDR1 is WNHNN, CDR2 SYGVQD (reference sequence). Deletions cut 5 bases from V and 9 bases from J, with 23 bases between. The length of the CDR3 is 16 residues. CDR3 in amino acids: CASSQLTGKGVRPQHF. CDR3 DNA sequence: TGCGCCAGCAGTCAATTAACAGGGAAGGGGGTGAGGCCCCAGCATTTT.

This clonotype was seen only a few times. The V call is TRBV6-1, the J call TRBJ1-2; no reliable D call. Germline assignment: CDR1 MNHNS and CDR2 SASEGT. The CDR3 runs 14 residues. Trimming stripped 10 bases from V and 6 bases from J, with 21 bases between. The CDR3 DNA follows: TGTGCCACCGCATTCGAGGGCGCCGACGATGGCTACACCTTC. It translates to CATAFEGADDGYTF.

The sample holds a few counts of this clonotype. The chain employs TRBV13 and TRBJ2-5; TRBD2 agrees at 8 bases. V was pared by 5 bases and J by 1 base, with 9 bases of the junction left unmatched. There are 16 residues in the CDR3. From germline, CDR1 is PRHDT and CDR2 FYEKMQ (reference sequence). The CDR3 spells CASSPRFGGVQETQYF. DNA of the CDR3: TGTGCCAGCAGCCCAAGGTTCGGGGGGGTCCAAGAGACCCAGTACTTC.

V is TRBV12-3 or TRBV12-4 and J is TRBJ2-1; the D gene is possibly TRBD1 (6 bases). The CDR3 spans 13 residues. Trimming cost V 5 bases and J 5 bases, with 10 bases left between them. This chain's CDR3 is CASSPGQNNEQFF. The CDR3 DNA sequence: TGTGCCAGCAGTCCAGGACAGAACAATGAGCAGTTCTTC.

As regards this clonotype: This could be a read error, since a much larger clone is one nucleotide away. The V gene is TRBV13, the J gene TRBJ1-1, with D hard to call. The CDR3 extends over 12 amino acids. Trimming cost V 5 bases and J 3 bases, with 7 bases left between them. CDR1 is PRHDT and CDR2 is FYEKMQ in the germline V gene (reference sequence). DNA for the CDR3: TGTGCCAGCAGCCGTTTGGACACTGAAGCTTTCTTT. Translated: CASSRLDTEAFF.

This chain links TRBV2 with TRBJ1-6; D is unresolved. Per the germline V gene, CDR1 is SNHLY and CDR2 is FYNNEI. This CDR3 has 13 residues. Deletions cut 2 bases from V and 14 bases from J, with 13 bases between. The CDR3: CASSERMGGTLHF. The CDR3 DNA sequence: TGTGCCAGCAGTGAAAGGATGGGCGGAACCCTCCACTTT.

The chain has TRBV19 and TRBJ1-6; possibly TRBD1 for D (5 bases). Trimming removed 6 bases from V and 9 bases from J, with 15 bases in between. Germline V gene lookup returns CDR1 LNHDA and CDR2 SQIVND (reference sequence). This CDR3 contains 14 residues. CDR3: CASSRDGSGSPLHF. In nucleotides, the CDR3 is TGTGCCAGTAGCCGGGACGGGTCAGGTTCACCCCTCCACTTT.

This clonotype was detected only once. The chain has TRBV15 and TRBJ2-7, with 10 bases fitting TRBD2. The germline CDR1 and CDR2 sequences are LNHNV and YYDKDF (reference sequence). The CDR3 contains 16 residues. V was clipped by 1 base and J by 6 bases; unmatched bases: 9. CDR3 sequence (DNA): TGTGCCACCAGCAGAGGAACAGGGGGGACTAGCGTCGAGCAGTACTTC. Protein sequence: CATSRGTGGTSVEQYF.

V usage is TRBV2 and J usage is TRBJ2-7, with 8 bases that match TRBD1. Looked up from germline, CDR1 is SNHLY and CDR2 is FYNNEI. V shed 10 bases, J shed 2 bases, and the junction held 4 bases outside the gene matches. CDR3 length: 12 residues. CDR3 DNA: TGTGCCACCAGGACAGGGACCTACGAGCAGTACTTC. Amino acid sequence: CATRTGTYEQYF.

This clonotype has at least ten counts. The chain joins TRBV19 to TRBJ2-6; unclear D gene. The CDR3 is 14 amino acids. V lost 8 bases and J lost 4, with 12 bases in between. Germline V gene data show CDR1 as LNHDA and CDR2 as SQIVND (reference sequence). As DNA, the CDR3 is TGTGCCAGTGGGTATAATACAGGGGCCAACGTCCTGACTTTC. This encodes CASGYNTGANVLTF.

This clonotype was counted a single time. V and J are TRBV10-3 and TRBJ1-1; TRBD1 might be the D (5 bases). The CDR3 sequence is 13 residues long. The germline V gene encodes CDR1 ENHRY and CDR2 SYGVKD. Trimming stripped 2 bases from V and 5 bases from J, with 9 bases between. The CDR3 sequence is CAISEAGPTEAFF. CDR3 DNA sequence: TGTGCCATCAGTGAGGCAGGGCCAACTGAAGCTTTCTTT.

The chain links TRBV28 to TRBJ1-6, with D possibly matching TRBD1 (5 bases). CDR1 is MDHEN, CDR2 SYDVKM, per germline. CDR3 length: 16 residues. V was cut by 6 bases and J by 2 bases, with 14 bases left in between. CDR3 region: CASSLTRGTYNSPLHF. CDR3 sequence (DNA): TGTGCCAGCAGCCTAACCCGGGGGACCTATAATTCACCCCTCCACTTT. Full variable domain (rest looked up from reference TRBV28 and TRBJ1-6): DVKVTQSSRYLVKRTGEKVFLECVQDMDHENMFWYRQDPGLGLRLIYFSYDVKMKEKGDIPEGYSVSREKKERFSLILESASTNQTSMYLCASSLTRGTYNSPLHFGNGTRLTVT.

This clonotype was detected many times. The genes are TRBV7-8 and TRBJ2-1; D remains ambiguous. Germline assignment: CDR1 SGHVS and CDR2 FQNEAQ. V lost 0 bases and J 10 bases, leaving 10 bases between the germline ends. This CDR3 has 13 residues. Written as DNA, the CDR3 is TGTGCCAGCAGCTTAGCGCTAGACCACGAGCAGTTCTTC. Translating it yields CASSLALDHEQFF.

The CDR3 DNA sequence: TGTGCCAGCAGCTACCCGCGGGGGGCTCTTAGAACCACAGATACGCAGTATTTT. This encodes CASSYPRGALRTTDTQYF. The chain has TRBV11-2 and TRBJ2-3, with TRBD2 matching over 8 bases. There are 18 residues in the CDR3. In germline, CDR1 is SGHAT, CDR2 FQNNGV. J was trimmed by 2 bases and V by 4 bases; bases with no gene match: 14.

This clonotype was seen more than once but under ten times. A read error is possible here, since a much larger clone lies one base away. The chain is built from TRBV11-2 and TRBJ2-4; no definite D call. CDR1 and CDR2 (germline): SGHAT, FQNNGV. With 7 bases removed from V and 8 bases from J, the gap between germline ends came to 24 bases. The CDR3 is made up of 16 amino acids. The CDR3 DNA reads TGTGCCAGCAACCTTACGAGCACCGGCGGTGGGGACATTCAGTACTTC. Translation: CASNLTSTGGGDIQYF. Full variable domain (remainder filled in from reference TRBV11-2 and TRBJ2-4): EAGVAQSPRYKIIEKRQSVAFWCNPISGHATLYWYQQILGQGPKLLIQFQNNGVVDDSQLPKDRFSAERLKGVDSTLKIQPAKLEDSAVYLCASNLTSTGGGDIQYFGAGTRLSVL.